The T cell receptor beta chain under discussion was sequenced for a study of cytomegalovirus exposure and HLA in healthy donors. This clone was counted a few times. Healthy individuals who donated bone marrow served as the donors. Primers for the PCR totalled 60 Vbeta and 13 Jbeta. Study processing details: Approximately 11 million shared chains were among roughly 81 million unique TCR beta chains counted in a later analysis. Method: immunoSEQ multiplex PCR; TCRdb's copy keeps in-frame clones and lacks some. D and trimming were read from the DNA, whereas the V and J calls and clone size are those reported in that table. Among some 110,000 clones listed, less than 85% were seen once. This CDR3 is 13 amino acids long. V lost 2 bases and J lost 4, with 9 bases in between. The V gene's germline CDR1 is MNHEY and CDR2 SVGAGI.

This chain connects TRBV6-5 to TRBJ2-7; the D gene is possibly TRBD2 (5 bases). This TCR was recovered from a woman aged 18 to 35 in good health and CMV-seropositive. Sequenced input: PBMCs. The CDR3 DNA follows: TGTGCCAGCAGTTACGGGAGCACGTACGAGCAGTACTTC. Translation: CASSYGSTYEQYF.